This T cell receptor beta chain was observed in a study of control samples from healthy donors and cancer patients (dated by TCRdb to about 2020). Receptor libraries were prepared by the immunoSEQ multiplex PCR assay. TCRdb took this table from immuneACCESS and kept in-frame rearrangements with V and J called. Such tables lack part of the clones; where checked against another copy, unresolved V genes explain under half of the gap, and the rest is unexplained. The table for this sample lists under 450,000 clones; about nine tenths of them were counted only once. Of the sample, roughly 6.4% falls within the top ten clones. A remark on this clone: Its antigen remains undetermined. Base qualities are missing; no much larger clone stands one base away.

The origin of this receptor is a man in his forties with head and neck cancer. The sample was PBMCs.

The CDR3 loop reads CATSRGPEAEQFF. The base sequence is TGTGCCACCAGCAGAGGTCCTGAGGCTGAGCAGTTCTTC. The chain couples TRBV15 to TRBJ2-1, with an unclear D gene assignment. The CDR3 has 13 amino acids, counting the end cysteine and phenylalanine. The DNA shown is the 39-base CDR3, in frame from base 1. V drops 1 base and J drops 9 bases, leaving 10 bases in between. CDR1 and CDR2, per the germline V gene (reference sequence), are LNHNV and YYDKDF. With the rest looked up from the reference TRBV15 and TRBJ2-1 genes rather than sequenced, the full variable domain is DAMVIQNPRYQVTQFGKPVTLSCSQTLNHNVMYWYQQKSSQAPKLLFHYYDKDFNNEADTPDNFQSRRPNTSFCFLDIRSPGLGDTAMYLCATSRGPEAEQFFGPGTRLTVL.